This T cell receptor beta chain was identified during a study of T cell repertoires and HLA-DP antigens. The CDR3 consists of 13 residues. Germline V CDR1 and CDR2: SGHTS, YDEGEE. The junction had 1 base not matched to a gene; V was cut back by 4 bases and J by 2 bases. The table came from immunoSEQ multiplex PCR; TCRdb's copy has only in-frame clones and leaves some out. Found here are about 89,000 clones, approximately 86% of them singletons; the top ten hold less than 2%. A note on this clone: The antigen remains undetermined.

The sequenced sample was CD4+ T cells from PBMCs. The sequence was collected from a man aged 45-65 years in good health and CMV-seronegative. The chain carries TRBV5-8 and TRBJ2-7; 9 bases are a match to TRBD2. CDR3 in DNA: TGTGCCAGCAGCCGACTAGCGGCCTACGAGCAGTACTTC. Amino acid sequence: CASSRLAAYEQYF.